A single sample is the source of the 29 T cell receptor beta chains below, sequenced in a study of blood T cell repertoires in COVID-19. The repertoire was sequenced with immunoSEQ multiplex PCR; TCRdb's copy has only in-frame clones and lacks some. The sample comprises 230,000 or so clones, more than 75% of which are singletons, and under 2% rests with the top ten. The specimen was peripheral blood. These receptors all stem from a man in his forties with active or convalescent COVID-19.

The genes are TRBV5-4 and TRBJ2-5; the D is unclear. This CDR3 has 13 amino acids. Germline V gives CDR1 SGHNT, CDR2 YYREEE (reference sequence). V gave up 7 bases and J gave up 5 bases, with 15 bases separating them. CDR3: CASAPLSEETQYF. The CDR3 coding sequence is TGTGCCAGCGCCCCCCTCAGCGAGGAGACCCAGTACTTC.

Only one count was recorded for this clone. The chain employs TRBV2 and TRBJ2-4, with TRBD2 matching 13 bases. The junction had 8 bases not matched to a gene; V was cut back by 0 bases and J by 6 bases. CDR3 length: 18 amino acids. Germline CDR1 SNHLY, CDR2 FYNNEI. In nucleotides, the CDR3 is TGTGCCAGCAGTGAAGCGAGAGGGACTAGCGGGGTGGGAAACATTCAGTACTTC. It translates to CASSEARGTSGVGNIQYF.

The CDR3 loop reads CASSSPNYGYTF. CDR3 DNA: TGTGCCAGCAGTTCTCCTAACTATGGCTACACCTTC. This sequence joins TRBV28 and TRBJ1-2; no clear D. The CDR3 runs to 12 residues. CDR1 and CDR2 from the germline V gene are MDHEN and SYDVKM. V was cut by 4 bases and J by 0 bases, with 3 bases left in between.

The chain recombines TRBV2 with TRBJ1-6; 8 bases are shared with TRBD1. Germline V gene sequence: CDR1 SNHLY, CDR2 FYNNEI. V gave up 7 bases and J gave up 3 bases; unmatched junction bases: 5. The CDR3 has 15 amino acids. The CDR3 here is CASTPQGVYNSPLHF. Here the CDR3 DNA reads TGTGCCAGCACCCCACAGGGGGTCTATAATTCACCCCTCCACTTT.

The J gene is TRBJ2-2, the V gene TRBV4-2; TRBD2 agrees at 13 bases. Germline CDR1 LGHNA, CDR2 YNFKEQ. The V segment lost 3 bases and the J segment 5 bases; nucleotides outside the gene matches: 9. CDR3 size: 18 residues. DNA for the CDR3: TGTGCCAGCAGCCAGTTACTAGCGGGAGGGCCTGGGACCGGGGAGCTGTTTTTT. Its protein is CASSQLLAGGPGTGELFF.

This chain joins TRBV5-1 and TRBJ2-5; 13 nucleotides match TRBD2. CDR3 length equals 16 residues. V shed 0 bases, J shed 5 bases, and the junction held 4 bases outside the gene matches. CDR1 and CDR2 from the germline V gene are SGHRS and YFSETQ. The CDR3 DNA reads TGCGCCAGCAGCTTGGCTGGGACTAGCGGGGAGGAGACCCAGTACTTC. It codes for CASSLAGTSGEETQYF.

This chain uses TRBV3-1 (or the pseudogene TRBV3-2) with TRBJ2-1; the D gene is possibly TRBD1 (5 bases). Germline CDR1 and CDR2: LGHDT and YNNKEL (reference sequence). CDR3 size: 14 residues. V was shortened by 4 bases and J by 6 bases, with 13 bases between the two germline ends. CDR3 nucleotide sequence: TGTGCCAGCAGCCCCAGGGAATTTAGCAATGAGCAGTTCTTC. This codes for CASSPREFSNEQFF.

The rearrangement uses TRBV3-1 (or the pseudogene TRBV3-2) and TRBJ2-7; perhaps TRBD2 as D (6 bases). CDR3 size: 15 residues. The germline CDR1 and CDR2 sequences are LGHDT and YNNKEL (reference sequence). V lost 4 bases, J lost 2 bases, and 15 bases lay in between. Here the CDR3 DNA reads TGTGCCAGCAGCCCCCTGGGAGGCGGTACCTACGAGCAGTACTTC. It yields the protein CASSPLGGGTYEQYF.

The chain carries TRBV19 and TRBJ2-5, with TRBD2 as a possible D gene (5 bases). The CDR3 covers 17 residues. The V and J ends lost 5 bases and 2 bases respectively, with 21 bases between them. Per the germline V gene, CDR1 is LNHDA and CDR2 is SQIVND (reference sequence). CDR3: CASSFGVVGSGQETQYF. CDR3 DNA: TGTGCCAGTAGTTTCGGGGTTGTGGGGAGTGGGCAAGAGACCCAGTACTTC.

This sequence joins TRBV4-1 and TRBJ1-1, with no clear D. The CDR3 length is 15 residues. V was clipped by 1 base and J by 4 bases, with 13 bases between them. Germline CDR1 is MGHRA and CDR2 is YSYEKL. Written as DNA, the CDR3 is TGCGCCAGCAGCCAAGGAACCGGGTCCAGCACTGAAGCTTTCTTT. Amino acid sequence: CASSQGTGSSTEAFF.

The chain recombines TRBV10-3 with TRBJ2-3; 8 bases are shared with TRBD2. The CDR3 has 15 residues. Germline V gene data show CDR1 as ENHRY and CDR2 as SYGVKD. V was clipped by 3 bases and J by 5 bases; unmatched bases: 7. The CDR3 DNA reads as TGTGCCATCAGTGACCCCAGCGGGAGAGGAGATACGCAGTATTTT. Residues: CAISDPSGRGDTQYF.

The rearrangement joins TRBV13 to TRBJ1-1, with 9 bases identical to TRBD1. The CDR3 extends over 14 amino acids. From germline, CDR1 is PRHDT and CDR2 FYEKMQ (reference sequence). The V segment lost 3 bases and the J segment 4 bases; nucleotides outside the gene matches: 3. DNA of the CDR3: TGTGCCAGCAGCTTCGGACAGGGGAGCACTGAAGCTTTCTTT. Its protein product is CASSFGQGSTEAFF.

This sequence joins TRBV4-2 and TRBJ2-2; TRBD2 matches at 13 bases. V lost 4 bases, J lost 5 bases, and 4 bases stayed unmatched. The CDR3 has 16 residues. Germline V gene sequence: CDR1 LGHNA, CDR2 YNFKEQ. The DNA for the CDR3 is TGTGCCAGCAGCCCGGGACTAGCGGGACGGACCGGGGAGCTGTTTTTT. The encoded protein is CASSPGLAGRTGELFF.

The rearrangement uses TRBV21-1 and TRBJ1-5; the table's D call, TRBD1, was not checked against the DNA. TRBV21-1 is tagged as a pseudogene. This CDR3 is built from 16 residues. CDR3 loop: CASSKGHRAAGQPQHF. DNA for the CDR3: TGTGCCAGCAGCAAAGGGCACAGGGCAGCAGGACAGCCCCAGCATTTT.

The chain uses TRBV19 and TRBJ2-2, with 10 bases identical to TRBD1. CDR3 length: 15 residues. Germline CDR1 and CDR2: LNHDA and SQIVND (reference sequence). J gave up 8 bases and V 6 bases, and 9 bases lay outside the gene matches. CDR3 DNA sequence: TGTGCCAGTAGCCCGGGACAGGGGATTCTTGGGGAGCTGTTTTTT. This translates into CASSPGQGILGELFF. Filled out from reference TRBV19 and TRBJ2-2, the complete variable domain reads DGGITQSPKYLFRKEGQNVTLSCEQNLNHDAMYWYRQDPGQGLRLIYYSQIVNDFQKGDIAEGYSVSREKKESFPLTVTSAQKNPTAFYLCASSPGQGILGELFFGEGSRLTVL.

V and J are TRBV28 and TRBJ1-2, with a tentative D call TRBD1 (6 bases). V dropped 6 bases and J dropped 4 bases, with 18 bases sitting between them. Looked up from germline, CDR1 is MDHEN and CDR2 is SYDVKM. This CDR3 contains 15 residues. In DNA form, the CDR3 reads TGTGCCAGCAGCTCGTACACAGGGATCGGCTATGGCTACACCTTC. Translation: CASSSYTGIGYGYTF.

This rearrangement joins TRBV19 to TRBJ1-5, with unresolved D. V was cut by 3 bases and J by 1 base, with 4 bases left in between. The germline CDR1 and CDR2 sequences are LNHDA and SQIVND (reference sequence). The CDR3 totals 13 residues. The CDR3 loop is CASSMGSNQPQHF. The CDR3 nucleotides are TGTGCCAGTAGTATGGGCAGCAATCAGCCCCAGCATTTT.

V and J are TRBV27 and TRBJ1-6; the match to TRBD1 covers 8 bases. Trimming took 4 bases from V and 7 from J; bases not matched to a gene: 9. The CDR3 extends over 16 amino acids. Germline V gene lookup returns CDR1 MNHEY and CDR2 SMNVEV (reference sequence). The CDR3 nucleotides read TGTGCCAGCAGTTCCCACCTTCGACAGGGGAATTCACCCCTCCACTTT. This gives the protein CASSSHLRQGNSPLHF.

The V gene is TRBV6-6, the J gene TRBJ1-6; 8 bases line up with TRBD1. This CDR3 is built from 16 residues. Unmatched junction bases numbered 15, after V lost 10 bases and J lost 7 bases. Germline CDR1 and CDR2: MNHNY and SVGAGI (reference sequence). The chain's CDR3 is CATESAGQGNNSPLHF. As DNA, the CDR3 is TGTGCCACCGAAAGCGCAGGACAGGGAAACAATTCACCCCTCCACTTT.

In this sample, this clone turned up once. This chain links TRBV19 with TRBJ1-2; D gene unclear. In germline, CDR1 is LNHDA, CDR2 SQIVND (reference sequence). Trimming removed 0 bases from V and 2 bases from J, with 10 bases in between. This CDR3 is built from 15 residues. As DNA, the CDR3 is TGTGCCAGTAGTATAGATCACACCTTAAACTATGGCTACACCTTC. It specifies CASSIDHTLNYGYTF. The whole variable domain, remainder taken from reference TRBV19 and TRBJ1-2, is DGGITQSPKYLFRKEGQNVTLSCEQNLNHDAMYWYRQDPGQGLRLIYYSQIVNDFQKGDIAEGYSVSREKKESFPLTVTSAQKNPTAFYLCASSIDHTLNYGYTFGSGTRLTVV.

There are a few counts of this clone. The CDR3 bases are TGTGCCATCAGTGGCCCGGGACAGGGGACAACTGAAGCTTTCTTT. Translated: CAISGPGQGTTEAFF. This rearrangement joins TRBV10-3 to TRBJ1-1; 10 nucleotides match TRBD1. Germline CDR1 and CDR2: ENHRY and SYGVKD. The V gene end was trimmed by 4 bases and the J gene end by 5 bases; junction bases not matched to a gene: 7. The CDR3 contains 15 residues.

This chain joins TRBV11-1 and TRBJ1-1; D unclear. V dropped 2 bases and J dropped 4 bases, with 11 bases sitting between them. This CDR3 contains 14 residues. The germline CDR1 and CDR2 sequences are SGHAT and FQDESV (reference sequence). As DNA, the CDR3 is TGTGCCAGCAGCTTAACGGGCGAGGGCACTGAAGCTTTCTTT. Amino acid sequence: CASSLTGEGTEAFF. Drawing the rest from reference TRBV11-1 and TRBJ1-1, the complete variable domain is EAEVAQSPRYKITEKSQAVAFWCDPISGHATLYWYRQILGQGPELLVQFQDESVVDDSQLPKDRFSAERLKGVDSTLKIQPAELGDSAMYLCASSLTGEGTEAFFGQGTRLTVV.

This chain connects TRBV29-1 to TRBJ1-2, with 9 bases matching TRBD1. Germline CDR1 reads SQVTM; CDR2 reads ANQGSEA. This CDR3 region has 14 residues. Germline trimming cut 5 bases from V and 5 bases from J; bases unmatched to any gene: 9. CDR3 in DNA: TGCAGCGTTTTTCCGGGACAGGGACCTTATGGCTACACCTTC. Its protein product is CSVFPGQGPYGYTF. The full variable domain, rest sourced from reference TRBV29-1 and TRBJ1-2, is SAVISQKPSRDICQRGTSLTIQCQVDSQVTMMFWYRQQPGQSLTLIATANQGSEATYESGFVIDKFPISRPNLTFSTLTVSNMSPEDSSIYLCSVFPGQGPYGYTFGSGTRLTVV.

The chain recombines TRBV18 with TRBJ1-1, with D perhaps TRBD1 (6 bases). Trimming cost V 8 bases and J 4 bases, with 11 bases left between them. The CDR3 is 12 residues long. Per germline, CDR1 KGHSH and CDR2 LQKENI. This CDR3 reads CASAGVRTEAFF. The CDR3, as DNA: TGTGCCAGCGCAGGGGTCCGCACTGAAGCTTTCTTT.

This rearrangement joins TRBV27 to TRBJ1-5; possibly TRBD1 for D (6 bases). Germline CDR1 reads MNHEY; CDR2 reads SMNVEV (reference sequence). The CDR3 covers 16 residues. V lost 5 bases, J lost 0 bases, and 14 bases lay in between. CDR3 sequence (DNA): TGTGCCAGCAGTCTAAGGGGGGGTTTTAGCAATCAGCCCCAGCATTTT. Translated: CASSLRGGFSNQPQHF.

In DNA form, the CDR3 reads TGTGCCAGCAGCATAGAGAGGGGGCGGCCTGAAGCTTTCTTT. Protein sequence: CASSIERGRPEAFF. The V gene is TRBV6-6, the J gene TRBJ1-1; 7 nucleotides match TRBD1. In germline, CDR1 is MNHNY, CDR2 SVGAGI (reference sequence). Losses at the gene ends were 6 bases for V and 6 bases for J; bases not matched to a gene: 10. The CDR3 sequence is 14 residues long.

The chain joins TRBV3-1 (or the pseudogene TRBV3-2) to TRBJ2-7; 7 nucleotides match TRBD1. V trimming: 3 bases; J trimming: 5 bases; junction bases outside the gene matches: 1. CDR3 length equals 12 residues. The V gene's germline CDR1 is LGHDT and CDR2 YNNKEL (reference sequence). CDR3 in DNA: TGTGCCAGCAGCCAGACAGGGAACGAGCAGTACTTC. This encodes CASSQTGNEQYF.

Worth noting for this clone: At the DNA level, this CDR3 is encoded by other sequences in the same sample as well. V gene TRBV9 combines with J gene TRBJ1-2; TRBD1 is a possible D gene (6 bases). Trimming took 2 bases from V and 2 from J, leaving 7 bases between them. The CDR3 contains 13 residues. The germline gives CDR1 SGDLS, CDR2 YYNGEE. The CDR3 sequence is CASSVDRNYGYTF. The DNA for the CDR3 is TGTGCCAGCAGCGTCGACAGGAACTATGGCTACACCTTC.

V gene TRBV27 combines with J gene TRBJ2-3, with D unclear. The CDR3 has 16 amino acids. V gave up 5 bases and J gave up 0 bases, with 15 bases separating them. CDR1 is MNHEY, CDR2 SMNVEV, per germline (reference sequence). The CDR3 is CASSPIRVRSTDTQYF. For the CDR3, the DNA is TGTGCCAGCAGTCCCATACGGGTAAGGAGCACAGATACGCAGTATTTT.